The clone carrying this TCR beta chain was seen many times. This sample stems from a study of cytomegalovirus exposure and HLA in healthy donors. It was with 60 Vbeta and 13 Jbeta primers that the PCR ran. The repertoire was sequenced with immunoSEQ multiplex PCR; TCRdb's copy has only in-frame clones and lacks some. The data show under 110,000 clones, with 71% seen just once and 2.5% to 3% held by the top ten. Germline V gene lookup returns CDR1 MDHEN and CDR2 SYDVKM. The CDR3 loop spans 14 amino acids. V was shortened by 10 bases and J by 6 bases, with 21 bases between the two germline ends. This clonotype was sampled from a female donor in good health and CMV-seronegative. The rearrangement uses TRBV28 and TRBJ1-1; weak D call: TRBD1 (5 bases). The sequenced sample was PBMCs. The CDR3 sequence: CAITGQGLLAEAFF. The CDR3 DNA reads as TGTGCCATCACTGGGCAGGGACTTTTAGCTGAAGCTTTCTTT.